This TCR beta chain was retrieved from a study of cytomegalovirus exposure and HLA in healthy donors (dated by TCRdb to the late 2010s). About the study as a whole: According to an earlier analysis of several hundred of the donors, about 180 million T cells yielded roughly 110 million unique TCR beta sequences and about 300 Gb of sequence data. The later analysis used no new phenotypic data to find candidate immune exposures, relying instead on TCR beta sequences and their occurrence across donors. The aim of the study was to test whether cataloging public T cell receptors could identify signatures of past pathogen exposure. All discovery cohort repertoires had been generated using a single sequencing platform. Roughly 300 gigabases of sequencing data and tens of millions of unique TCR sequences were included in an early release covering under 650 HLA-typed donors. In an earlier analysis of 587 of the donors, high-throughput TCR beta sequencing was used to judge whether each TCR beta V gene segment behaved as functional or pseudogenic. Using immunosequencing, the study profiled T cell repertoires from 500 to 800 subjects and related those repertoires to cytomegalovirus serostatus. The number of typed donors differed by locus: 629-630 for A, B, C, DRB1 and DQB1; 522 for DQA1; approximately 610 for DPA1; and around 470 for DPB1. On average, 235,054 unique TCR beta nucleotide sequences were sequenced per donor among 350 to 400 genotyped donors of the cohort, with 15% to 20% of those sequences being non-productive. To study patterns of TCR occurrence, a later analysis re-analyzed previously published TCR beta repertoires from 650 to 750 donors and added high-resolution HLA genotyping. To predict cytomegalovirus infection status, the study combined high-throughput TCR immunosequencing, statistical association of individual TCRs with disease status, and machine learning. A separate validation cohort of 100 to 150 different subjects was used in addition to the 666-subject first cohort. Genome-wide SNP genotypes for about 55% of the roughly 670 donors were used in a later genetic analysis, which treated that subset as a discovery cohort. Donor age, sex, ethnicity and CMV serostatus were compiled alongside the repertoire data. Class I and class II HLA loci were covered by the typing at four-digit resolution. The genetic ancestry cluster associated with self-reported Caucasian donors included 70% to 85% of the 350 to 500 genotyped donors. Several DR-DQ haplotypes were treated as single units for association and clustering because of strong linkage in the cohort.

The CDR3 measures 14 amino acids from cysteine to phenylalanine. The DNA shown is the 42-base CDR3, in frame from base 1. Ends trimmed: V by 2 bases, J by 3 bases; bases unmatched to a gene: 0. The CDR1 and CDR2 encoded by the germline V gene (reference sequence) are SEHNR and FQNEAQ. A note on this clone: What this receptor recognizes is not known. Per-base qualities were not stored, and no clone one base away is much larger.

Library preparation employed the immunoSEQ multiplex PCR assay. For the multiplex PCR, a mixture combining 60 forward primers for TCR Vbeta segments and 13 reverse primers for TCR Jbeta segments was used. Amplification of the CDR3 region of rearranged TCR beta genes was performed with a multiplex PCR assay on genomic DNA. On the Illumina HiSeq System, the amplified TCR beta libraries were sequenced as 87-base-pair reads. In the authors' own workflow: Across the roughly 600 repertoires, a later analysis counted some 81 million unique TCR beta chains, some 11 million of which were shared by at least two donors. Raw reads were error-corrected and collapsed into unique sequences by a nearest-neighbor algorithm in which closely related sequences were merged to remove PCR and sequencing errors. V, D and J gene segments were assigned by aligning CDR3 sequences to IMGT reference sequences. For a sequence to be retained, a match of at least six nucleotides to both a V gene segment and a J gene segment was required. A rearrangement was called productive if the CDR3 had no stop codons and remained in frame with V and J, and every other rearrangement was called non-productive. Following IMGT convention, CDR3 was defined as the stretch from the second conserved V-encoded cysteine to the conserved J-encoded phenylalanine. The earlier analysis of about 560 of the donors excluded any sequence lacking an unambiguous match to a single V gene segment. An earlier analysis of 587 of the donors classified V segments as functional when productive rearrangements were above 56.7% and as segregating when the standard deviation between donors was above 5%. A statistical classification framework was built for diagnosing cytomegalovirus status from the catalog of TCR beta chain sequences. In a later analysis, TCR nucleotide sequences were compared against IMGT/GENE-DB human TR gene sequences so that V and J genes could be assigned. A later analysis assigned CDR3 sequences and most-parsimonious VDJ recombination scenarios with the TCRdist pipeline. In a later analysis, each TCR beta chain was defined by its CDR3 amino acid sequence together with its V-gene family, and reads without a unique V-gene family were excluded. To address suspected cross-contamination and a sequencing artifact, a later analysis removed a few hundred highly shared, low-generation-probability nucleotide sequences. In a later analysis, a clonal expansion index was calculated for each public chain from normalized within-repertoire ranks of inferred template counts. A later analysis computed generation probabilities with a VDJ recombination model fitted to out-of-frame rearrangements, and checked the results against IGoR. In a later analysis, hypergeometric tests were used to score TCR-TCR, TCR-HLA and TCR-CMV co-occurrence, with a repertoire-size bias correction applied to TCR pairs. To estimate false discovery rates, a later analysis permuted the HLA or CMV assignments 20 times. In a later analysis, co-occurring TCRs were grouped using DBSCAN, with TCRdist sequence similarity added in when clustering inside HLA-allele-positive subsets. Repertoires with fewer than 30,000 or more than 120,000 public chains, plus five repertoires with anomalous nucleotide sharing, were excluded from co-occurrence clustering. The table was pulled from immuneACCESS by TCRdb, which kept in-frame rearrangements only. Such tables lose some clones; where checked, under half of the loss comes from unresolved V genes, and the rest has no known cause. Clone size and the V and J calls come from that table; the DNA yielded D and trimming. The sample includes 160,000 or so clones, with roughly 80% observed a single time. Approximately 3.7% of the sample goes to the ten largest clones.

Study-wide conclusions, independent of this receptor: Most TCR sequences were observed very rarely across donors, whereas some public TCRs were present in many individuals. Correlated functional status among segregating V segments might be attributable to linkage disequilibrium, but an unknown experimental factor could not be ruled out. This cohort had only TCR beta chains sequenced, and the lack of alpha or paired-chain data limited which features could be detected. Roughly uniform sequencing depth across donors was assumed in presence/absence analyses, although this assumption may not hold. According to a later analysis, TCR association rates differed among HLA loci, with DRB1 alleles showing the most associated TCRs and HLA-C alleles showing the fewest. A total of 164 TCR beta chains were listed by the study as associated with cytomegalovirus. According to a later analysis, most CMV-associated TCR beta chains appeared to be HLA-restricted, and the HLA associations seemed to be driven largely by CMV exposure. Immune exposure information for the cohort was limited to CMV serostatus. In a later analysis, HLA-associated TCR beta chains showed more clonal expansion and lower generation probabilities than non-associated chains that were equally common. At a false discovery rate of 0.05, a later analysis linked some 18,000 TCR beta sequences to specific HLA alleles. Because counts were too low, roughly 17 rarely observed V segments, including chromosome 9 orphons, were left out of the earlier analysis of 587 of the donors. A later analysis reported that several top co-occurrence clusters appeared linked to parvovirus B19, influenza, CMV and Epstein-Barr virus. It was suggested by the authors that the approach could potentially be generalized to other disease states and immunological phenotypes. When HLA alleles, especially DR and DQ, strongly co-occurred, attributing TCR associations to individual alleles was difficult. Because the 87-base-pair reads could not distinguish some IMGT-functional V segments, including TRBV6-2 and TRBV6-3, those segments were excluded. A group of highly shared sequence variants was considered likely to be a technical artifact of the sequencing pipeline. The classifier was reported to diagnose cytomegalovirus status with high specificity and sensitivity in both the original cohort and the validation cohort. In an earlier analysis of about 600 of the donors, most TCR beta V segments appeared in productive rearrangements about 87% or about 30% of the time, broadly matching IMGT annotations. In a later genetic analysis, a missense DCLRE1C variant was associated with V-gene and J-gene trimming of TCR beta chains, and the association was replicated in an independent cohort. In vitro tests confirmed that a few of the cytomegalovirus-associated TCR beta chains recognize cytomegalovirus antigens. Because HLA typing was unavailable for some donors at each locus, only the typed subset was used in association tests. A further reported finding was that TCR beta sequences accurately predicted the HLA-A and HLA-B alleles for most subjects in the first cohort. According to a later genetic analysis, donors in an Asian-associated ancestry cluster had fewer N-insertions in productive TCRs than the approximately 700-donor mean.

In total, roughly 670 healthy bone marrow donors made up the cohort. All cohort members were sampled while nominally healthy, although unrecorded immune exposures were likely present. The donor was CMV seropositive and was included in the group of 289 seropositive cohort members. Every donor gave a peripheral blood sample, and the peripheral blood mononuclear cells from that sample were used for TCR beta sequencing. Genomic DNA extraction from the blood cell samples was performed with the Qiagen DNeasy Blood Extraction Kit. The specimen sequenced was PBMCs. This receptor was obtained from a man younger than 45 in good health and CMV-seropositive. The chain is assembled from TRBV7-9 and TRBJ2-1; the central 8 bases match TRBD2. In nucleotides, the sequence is TGTGCCAGCAGCTTAACTAGCGGCTACAATGAGCAGTTCTTC. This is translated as CASSLTSGYNEQFF.